This TCR beta chain was captured by sequencing in a study of cytomegalovirus exposure and HLA in healthy donors. In the study overall: Drawn from HLA-typed donors, roughly 87 million unique TCRs were held in an early data release.

The CDR3 length is 15 residues. V lost 4 bases and J lost 4; bases outside the gene matches: 7. Per germline, CDR1 SNHLY and CDR2 FYNNEI. This PCR relied on a set of 60 Vbeta primers and 13 Jbeta primers. Clones were read by immunoSEQ multiplex PCR, and TCRdb kept only the in-frame ones, dropping some. The sample has some 110,000 clones; 70% to 80% are singletons. Sequencing used PBMCs. The V gene is TRBV2, the J gene TRBJ1-2; 9 bases fit TRBD1. This receptor was taken from a woman in her forties or fifties in good health and CMV-seropositive. CDR3 DNA sequence: TGTGCCAGCAGTGCGGGACAGGGCGACCCCTATGGCTACACCTTC. Translated: CASSAGQGDPYGYTF.